These 10 T cell receptor beta chains were sequenced from one sample in a study of shared clonotypes between healthy human individuals (dated by TCRdb to 2020 to 2022). Libraries were made using the immunoSEQ multiplex PCR assay. TCRdb holds this immuneACCESS table with in-frame rearrangements only. Some clones are missing; in checked studies, unresolved V genes explain under half, and the rest has no known cause. The sample table holds more than 600,000 clones, of which around 90% were seen once. About 24% of the sample is held by the ten biggest clonotypes. For the CD8 naive samples, CD45RO-negative cells were positively selected for CCR7, yielding a CD45RA+CCR7+ population from which TemRA cells were excluded. Input material: naive CD8+ T cells sorted from blood. Explained via the paper, the cell subset or site label denotes: CD45RA+CCR7+. The source is a man aged 25 to 40 in good health.

This clone was seen only once. The J gene is TRBJ2-7, the V gene TRBV27, with 7 bases matching TRBD1. Losses at the gene ends were 4 bases for V and 2 bases for J; bases not matched to a gene: 5. CDR3 length: 14 residues. From germline, CDR1 is MNHEY and CDR2 SMNVEV (reference sequence). CDR3 amino acids: CASSSYDRAYEQYF. DNA of the CDR3: TGTGCCAGCAGTTCCTATGACAGGGCCTACGAGCAGTACTTC.

The chain recombines TRBV4-1 with TRBJ1-1; D remains unclear. The CDR3 length is 14 residues. Trimming removed 4 bases at V and 0 bases at J, with 9 bases between. Germline CDR1 is MGHRA and CDR2 is YSYEKL. The CDR3 nucleotides read TGCGCCAGCAGCCCTGCGGAGTTGAACACTGAAGCTTTCTTT. Protein: CASSPAELNTEAFF.

The chain combines TRBV9 with TRBJ2-5; 11 bases match TRBD2. This CDR3 contains 16 residues. V lost 6 bases and J lost 1; bases outside the gene matches: 8. Germline V CDR1 and CDR2: SGDLS, YYNGEE. The CDR3, as DNA: TGTGCCAGCACCCAACTAGCGGGAGAACGCCAAGAGACCCAGTACTTC. Residues: CASTQLAGERQETQYF.

The chain employs TRBV2 and TRBJ2-3; 8 bases agree with TRBD2. Germline CDR1 SNHLY, CDR2 FYNNEI. The V and J ends lost 11 bases and 0 bases, in that order; junction bases with no gene match: 10. The CDR3 covers 15 residues. CDR3: CALLAEPSSTDTQYF. DNA of the CDR3: TGTGCCTTACTAGCGGAGCCCTCTAGCACAGATACGCAGTATTTT.

The chain employs TRBV11-2 and TRBJ2-7, with 8 bases matching TRBD2. This CDR3 has 15 residues. CDR1 is SGHAT, CDR2 FQNNGV, per germline. The ends lost 3 bases at V and 4 bases at J; junction bases unmatched: 8. The CDR3 DNA is TGTGCCAGCAGCTTCGGGGGGGGAAGTGGGTACGAGCAGTACTTC. This gives the protein CASSFGGGSGYEQYF.

The J gene is TRBJ2-3, the V gene TRBV7-6, with TRBD1 matching 8 bases. CDR1 and CDR2 (germline): SGHVS, FNYEAQ. V trimming: 3 bases; J trimming: 2 bases; junction bases outside the gene matches: 4. The CDR3 contains 15 residues. This CDR3 is CASSFRDRNTDTQYF. CDR3 DNA sequence: TGTGCCAGCAGCTTCAGGGACAGGAACACAGATACGCAGTATTTT.

J is TRBJ2-5 and V is TRBV29-1; tentatively, D is TRBD2 (5 bases). The germline V gene has CDR1 SQVTM and CDR2 ANQGSEA. V was clipped by 3 bases and J by 2 bases, with 16 bases between them. The CDR3 extends over 15 amino acids. This chain's CDR3 is CSVDTRHNSQETQYF. In DNA, the CDR3 is TGCAGCGTTGATACTAGACACAATTCGCAAGAGACCCAGTACTTC.

V and J are TRBV27 and TRBJ2-7; TRBD1 agrees at 9 bases. The V and J ends lost 6 bases and 0 bases, in that order; junction bases with no gene match: 9. This CDR3 spans 16 amino acids. Germline-derived CDR1 and CDR2 are MNHEY and SMNVEV (reference sequence). The CDR3 region is CASRPDRGQISYEQYF. DNA of the CDR3: TGTGCCAGCAGGCCGGACAGGGGCCAGATCTCCTACGAGCAGTACTTC.

The chain is built from TRBV18 and TRBJ2-5; D call uncertain. The CDR3 covers 14 residues. Trimming took 3 bases from V and 1 from J, leaving 9 bases between them. From germline, CDR1 is KGHSH and CDR2 LQKENI. CDR3 region: CASSPSYLQETQYF. Here the CDR3 DNA reads TGTGCCAGCTCACCGTCTTACCTCCAAGAGACCCAGTACTTC.

The chain links TRBV2 to TRBJ2-7, with 9 bases lining up with TRBD2. The CDR3 is 14 residues long. Germline V gene data show CDR1 as SNHLY and CDR2 as FYNNEI. Trimming removed 3 bases from V and 7 bases from J; junction bases left unmatched: 7. The CDR3 coding sequence is TGTGCCAGCAGTGAGGCGGGAGGGCCGAGGGAGCAGTACTTC. Protein sequence: CASSEAGGPREQYF.